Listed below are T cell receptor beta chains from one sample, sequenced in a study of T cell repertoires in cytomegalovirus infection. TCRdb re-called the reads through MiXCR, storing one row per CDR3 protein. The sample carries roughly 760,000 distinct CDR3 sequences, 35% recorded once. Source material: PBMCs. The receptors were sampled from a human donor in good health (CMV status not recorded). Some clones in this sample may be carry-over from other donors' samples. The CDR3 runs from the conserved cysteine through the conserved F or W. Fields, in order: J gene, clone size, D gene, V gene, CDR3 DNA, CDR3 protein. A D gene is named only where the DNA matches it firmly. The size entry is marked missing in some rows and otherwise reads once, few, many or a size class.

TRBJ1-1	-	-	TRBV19	TGTGCCAGTAGTATAGTTCCCTTGGGGGGAGGCACTGAAGCTTTCTTT	CASSIVPLGGGTEAFF
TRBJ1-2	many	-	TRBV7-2	TGTGCCAGCAGCTTAGCAGCGGCCAGGGACTATGGCTACACCTTC	CASSLAAARDYGYTF
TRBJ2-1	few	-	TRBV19	TGTGCCAGTAGCCGACTGATGGGCAGGAGGGCCTACAATGAGCAGTTCTTC	CASSRLMGRRAYNEQFF
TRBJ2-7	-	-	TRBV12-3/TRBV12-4	TGTGCCAGCAGTACCGCGTTTGCCGGGCCCACCTACGAGCAGTACTTC	CASSTAFAGPTYEQYF
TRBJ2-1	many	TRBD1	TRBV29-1	TGCAGCGTTGAAGTGTTTCCGGGACAGGGCTCCTACAATGAGCAGTTCTTC	CSVEVFPGQGSYNEQFF
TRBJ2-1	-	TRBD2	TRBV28	TGTGCCAGCAGCTCCCCGGGACTAGCGGCAACCCGGGTTGAGCAGTTCTTC	CASSSPGLAATRVEQFF
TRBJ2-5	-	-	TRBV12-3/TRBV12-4	TGTGCCAGCAGCCGCTTCCCCGAGGGGCGAGAGACCCAGTACTTC	CASSRFPEGRETQYF
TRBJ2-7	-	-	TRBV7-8	TGTGCCAGCAGCTTAGTAGAAGTTTACGAGCAGTACTTC	CASSLVEVYEQYF
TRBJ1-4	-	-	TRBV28	TGTGCCAGCAGTTTGCAACCCAGTAATGAAAAACTGTTTTTT	CASSLQPSNEKLFF
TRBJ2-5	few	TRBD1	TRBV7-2	TGTGCCAGCAGCTTAGAGGGGACAGGGTGGGAGACCCAGTACTTC	CASSLEGTGWETQYF
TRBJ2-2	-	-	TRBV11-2	TGTGCCAGCAGCTTAGATCGGGGGAGGCCCGGGGAGCTGTTTTTT	CASSLDRGRPGELFF
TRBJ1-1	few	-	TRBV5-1	TGCGCCAGCAGCATCGCAGGGCACACTGAAGCTTTCTTT	CASSIAGHTEAFF
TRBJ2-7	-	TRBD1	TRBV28	TGTGCCAGCAGGCATCTTACGGACAGGGTTTCCGAGCAGTACTTC	CASRHLTDRVSEQYF
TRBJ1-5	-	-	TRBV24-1	TGTGCCACCAGTGATTTGGGGGCATTTCAGCCCCAGCATTTT	CATSDLGAFQPQHF
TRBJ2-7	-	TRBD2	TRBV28	TGTGCCAGCAGACGAACCCTAGCGGGAGTTTCCGACGAGCAGTACTTC	CASRRTLAGVSDEQYF
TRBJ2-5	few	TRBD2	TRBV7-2	TGTGCCAGCAGCCGGACTAGCGGGGGGGTCCGAGAGACCCAGTACTTC	CASSRTSGGVRETQYF
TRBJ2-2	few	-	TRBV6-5	TGTGCCAGCCTTGGACTCCCCGGGGAGCTGTTTTTT	CASLGLPGELFF
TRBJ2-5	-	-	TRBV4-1	TGCGCCAGCAGCCAAGATCCGGCCGCTAGAGAGACCCAGTACTTC	CASSQDPAARETQYF
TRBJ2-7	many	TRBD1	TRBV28	TGTGCCAGCAGTGACAGGGGGCGTTACGAGCAGTACTTC	CASSDRGRYEQYF
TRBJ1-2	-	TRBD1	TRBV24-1	TGTGCCACCAGTGACCGACAGGGGGGCTATGGCTACACCTTC	CATSDRQGGYGYTF
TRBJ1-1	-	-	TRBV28	TGTGCCAGCAGTGGTCCTCGGGCCCCCTGGATGAGTGAAGCTTTCTTT	CASSGPRAPWMSEAFF
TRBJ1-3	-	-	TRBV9	TGTGCCAGCAGCCCGACGGGGGCTGCAGGAAACACCATATATTTT	CASSPTGAAGNTIYF
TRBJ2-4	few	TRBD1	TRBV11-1	TGTGCCAGCAGCTTTGAAGGGGGCTTTCCCGGTAAAAACATTCAGTACTTC	CASSFEGGFPGKNIQYF
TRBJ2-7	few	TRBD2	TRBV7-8	TGTGCCAGCAGCTTAGGCCTAGCGGGAGGGACACACGAGCAGTACTTC	CASSLGLAGGTHEQYF
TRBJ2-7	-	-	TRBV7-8	TGTGCCAGCACCCAGGGCTACGAGCAGTACTTC	CASTQGYEQYF
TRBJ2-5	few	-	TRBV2	TGTGCCCTCACAGCGGGTTACCAAGAGACCCAGTACTTC	CALTAGYQETQYF
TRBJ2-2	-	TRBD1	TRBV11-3	TGTGCCAGCAGCTCAGGACAGGGGGGCACCGGGGAGCTGTTTTTT	CASSSGQGGTGELFF
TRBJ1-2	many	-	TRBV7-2	TGTGCCAGCAGCTTAGTTCGAACAGGGAGGAGTGGCTACACCTTC	CASSLVRTGRSGYTF
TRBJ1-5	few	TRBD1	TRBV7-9	TGTGCCAGCAGCTTATTTCCGCGGACAGGGGGCATGTGGCAGCCCCAGCATTTT	CASSLFPRTGGMWQPQHF
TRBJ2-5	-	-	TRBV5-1	TGCGCCAGCAGGGCGGGTTCCGGGTCCCAGTACTTC	CASRAGSGSQYF